The rows below give T cell receptor beta chains drawn from one sample of a study of identical twins. TCRdb analysed the 5' RACE reads with MiXCR anew, one entry per CDR3 protein. The data contain 500,000 to 650,000 distinct CDR3 sequences, 7.1% of them singletons. Separately, the same data were catalogued under a study of yellow fever vaccine responses in identical twins.

Material: PBMCs. These TCRs come from a woman aged 18-29 years in good health. Each CDR3 is given with its conserved first and last residue. The D gene is left open where the match is weak. Where a row states a size, it is once, few, many or the class of an expanded clone; other rows omit it.

CDR3 length,V gene,clone size,J gene,D gene,CDR3 protein,CDR3 DNA
16,TRBV24-1,few,TRBJ2-3,NA,CATSDSREPFTDTQYF,TGTGCCACCAGTGATTCTAGAGAACCGTTCACAGATACGCAGTATTTT
17,TRBV4-1,NA,TRBJ2-2,NA,CASSQMPRDRDTGELFF,TGCGCCAGCAGCCAGATGCCGAGAGACAGAGACACCGGGGAGCTGTTTTTT
14,TRBV10-2,many,TRBJ2-1,TRBD2,CASRSSGSSNEQFF,TGCGCCAGCAGGTCTAGCGGGAGTAGCAATGAGCAGTTCTTC
13,TRBV20-1,NA,TRBJ1-5,NA,CSALWGRGQPQHF,TGCAGTGCTCTCTGGGGGAGGGGGCAGCCCCAGCATTTT
18,TRBV7-8,NA,TRBJ2-1,TRBD2,CASSSKGLAGPNYNEQFF,TGTGCCAGCAGCTCGAAAGGACTAGCGGGGCCGAACTACAATGAGCAGTTCTTC
14,TRBV3-1,few,TRBJ2-7,TRBD2,CASSLTGRVHEQYF,TGTGCCAGCAGCTTAACCGGGAGGGTCCACGAGCAGTACTTC
18,TRBV20-1,NA,TRBJ2-5,TRBD2,CSASGAWGTSGRAETQYF,TGCAGTGCTAGTGGGGCCTGGGGGACTAGCGGGAGGGCCGAGACCCAGTACTTC
16,TRBV12-3/TRBV12-4,NA,TRBJ2-1,TRBD1,CASSSTGTVFYNEQFF,TGTGCCAGCAGTTCCACCGGGACAGTATTCTACAATGAGCAGTTCTTC
16,TRBV28,many,TRBJ2-3,NA,CASSQVPGQSTDTQYF,TGTGCCAGCAGTCAAGTACCGGGACAAAGCACAGATACGCAGTATTTT
18,TRBV7-3,few,TRBJ2-3,TRBD2,CASSPGLAGEFRTDTQYF,TGTGCCAGCAGCCCAGGACTAGCGGGAGAGTTCCGCACAGATACGCAGTATTTT
15,TRBV10-3,many,TRBJ2-2,NA,CAIKGSLGNTGELFF,TGTGCCATCAAAGGCAGCCTAGGGAACACCGGGGAGCTGTTTTTT
16,TRBV11-2,many,TRBJ1-4,NA,CASSLGQSVANEKLFF,TGTGCCAGCAGCTTAGGACAGTCGGTGGCTAATGAAAAACTGTTTTTT
14,TRBV24-1,NA,TRBJ1-5,NA,CATTPRGSNQPQHF,TGTGCCACTACCCCCCGGGGGAGCAATCAGCCCCAGCATTTT
18,TRBV7-6,NA,TRBJ2-1,NA,CASSLVRPSVFSYNEQFF,TGTGCCAGCAGCTTAGTCAGGCCCAGTGTTTTCTCCTACAATGAGCAGTTCTTC
13,TRBV10-3,NA,TRBJ2-1,NA,CAIAATTDNEQFF,TGTGCCATCGCAGCTACCACAGACAATGAGCAGTTCTTC
13,TRBV20-1,NA,TRBJ2-2,NA,CSARVVGGGELFF,TGCAGTGCTAGAGTGGTCGGCGGCGGGGAGCTGTTTTTT
11,TRBV12-3/TRBV12-4,few,TRBJ1-1,NA,CASSGGPEAFF,TGTGCCAGCAGCGGGGGACCTGAAGCTTTCTTT
14,TRBV6-4,NA,TRBJ2-1,TRBD1,CASSDGQGAYEQFF,TGTGCCAGCAGTGACGGACAGGGGGCTTATGAGCAGTTCTTC
16,TRBV11-2,few,TRBJ2-3,NA,CASRTFAGLRFYTQYF,TGTGCCAGCAGGACCTTTGCCGGTCTTCGCTTTTATACGCAGTATTTT
17,TRBV7-2,few,TRBJ2-4,NA,CASSLGWQGSSGNIQYF,TGTGCCAGCAGCTTAGGGTGGCAGGGATCCTCAGGAAACATTCAGTACTTC
15,TRBV7-7,few,TRBJ2-1,NA,CASSLGDGAYNEQFF,TGTGCCAGCAGCTTAGGGGACGGGGCCTACAATGAGCAGTTCTTC
18,TRBV24-1,few,TRBJ2-1,TRBD2,CATSDFSSGGYGYNEQFF,TGTGCCACCAGTGATTTCTCTAGCGGGGGATATGGGTACAATGAGCAGTTCTTC
14,TRBV5-1,many,TRBJ1-1,NA,CASSPLGRYTEAFF,TGCGCCAGCAGCCCCCTCGGGAGGTACACTGAAGCTTTCTTT
16,TRBV12-3/TRBV12-4,NA,TRBJ1-1,TRBD1,CASSPLSLDRATEAFF,TGTGCCAGCAGTCCCCTTTCCCTCGACAGGGCCACTGAAGCTTTCTTT
15,TRBV4-1,NA,TRBJ1-1,TRBD1,CASSHPGTGDTEAFF,TGCGCCAGCAGCCACCCCGGGACAGGGGATACTGAAGCTTTCTTT
12,TRBV18,NA,TRBJ2-1,NA,CASSPIHNEQFF,TGTGCCAGCTCACCAATCCACAATGAGCAGTTCTTC
13,TRBV6-9,NA,TRBJ1-1,NA,CASRPGSNHEAFF,TGTGCCAGCAGGCCAGGGTCCAACCATGAAGCTTTCTTT
13,TRBV28,NA,TRBJ1-1,NA,CASSLSGRTEAFF,TGTGCCAGCAGTTTATCGGGACGGACTGAAGCTTTCTTT